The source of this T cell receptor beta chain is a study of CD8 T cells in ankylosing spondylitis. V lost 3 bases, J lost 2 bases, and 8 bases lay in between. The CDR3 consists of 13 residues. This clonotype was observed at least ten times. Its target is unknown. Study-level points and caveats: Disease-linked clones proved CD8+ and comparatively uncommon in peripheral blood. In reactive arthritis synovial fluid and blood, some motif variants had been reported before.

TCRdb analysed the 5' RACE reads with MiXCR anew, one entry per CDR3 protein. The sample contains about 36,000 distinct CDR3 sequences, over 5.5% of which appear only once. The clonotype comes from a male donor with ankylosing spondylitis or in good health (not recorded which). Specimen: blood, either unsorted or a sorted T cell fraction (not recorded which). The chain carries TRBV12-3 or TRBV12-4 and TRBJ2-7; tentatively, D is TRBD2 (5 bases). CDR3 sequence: CASSFGGTYEQYF. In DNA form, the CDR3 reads TGTGCCAGCAGTTTCGGAGGCACCTACGAGCAGTACTTC.